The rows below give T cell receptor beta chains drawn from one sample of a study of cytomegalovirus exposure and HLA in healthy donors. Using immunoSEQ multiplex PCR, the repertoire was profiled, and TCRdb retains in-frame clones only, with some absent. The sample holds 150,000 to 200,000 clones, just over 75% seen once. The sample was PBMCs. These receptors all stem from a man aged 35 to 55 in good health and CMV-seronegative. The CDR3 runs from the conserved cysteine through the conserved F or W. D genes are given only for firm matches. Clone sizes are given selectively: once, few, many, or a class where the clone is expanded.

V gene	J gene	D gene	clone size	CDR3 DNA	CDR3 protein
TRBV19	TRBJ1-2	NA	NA	TGTGCCAGTAGTATAGTACCGGGAGGAACTAACTATGGCTACACCTTC	CASSIVPGGTNYGYTF
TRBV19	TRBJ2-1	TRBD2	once	TGTGCCAGTAGTTCCCGGGTAGCGGGAGGCTATGAGCAGTTCTTC	CASSSRVAGGYEQFF
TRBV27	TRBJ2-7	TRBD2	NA	TGTGCCAGCAGTTTATCAGCGGGGGGGCTCGACGAGCAGTACTTC	CASSLSAGGLDEQYF
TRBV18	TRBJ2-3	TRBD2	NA	TGTGCCAGCTCACCATCCGCCGGGGGGACAGATACGCAGTATTTT	CASSPSAGGTDTQYF
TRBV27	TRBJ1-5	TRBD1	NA	TGTGCCAGCAGTCCCGGACAGGGGGCATATCAGCCCCAGCATTTT	CASSPGQGAYQPQHF
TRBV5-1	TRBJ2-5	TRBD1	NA	TGCGCCAGCAGCAGACCGACAGGGTCAGAAGAGACCCAGTACTTC	CASSRPTGSEETQYF
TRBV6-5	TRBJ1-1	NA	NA	TGTGCCAGCAGCGGGACTGAAGCTTTCTTT	CASSGTEAFF
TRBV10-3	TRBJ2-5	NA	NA	TGTGCCATCAGTGCTCTGGGGCAGTCGATAAAAGAGACCCAGTACTTC	CAISALGQSIKETQYF
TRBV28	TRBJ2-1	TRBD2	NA	TGTGCCAGTACTCTTACTAGCGGTTTTATGAGGAATGAGCAGTTCTTC	CASTLTSGFMRNEQFF
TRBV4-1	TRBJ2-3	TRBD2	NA	TGCGCCAGCAGCCCTGGACTAGCGAGGATCACAGATACGCAGTATTTT	CASSPGLARITDTQYF
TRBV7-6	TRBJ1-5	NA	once	TGTGCCAGCAGCTTAGACAGGGCCCAGCCCCAGCATTTT	CASSLDRAQPQHF
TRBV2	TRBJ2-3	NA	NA	TGTGCCAGCAGAACAGACCCCACAGATACGCAGTATTTT	CASRTDPTDTQYF
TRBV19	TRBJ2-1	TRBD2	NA	TGTGCCAGTAAGGGAACGATTACGGCGGGAGGGACCTACAATGAGCAGTTCTTC	CASKGTITAGGTYNEQFF
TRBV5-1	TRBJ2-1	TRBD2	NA	TGCGCCAGCAGCTTCCTAGCGGGATCGGAATACAATGAGCAGTTCTTC	CASSFLAGSEYNEQFF
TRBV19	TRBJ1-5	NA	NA	TGTGCCAGTAGTATCGTGGACAGTATTTCGCCCCAGCATTTT	CASSIVDSISPQHF
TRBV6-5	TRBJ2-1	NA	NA	TGTGCCAGCAGTTACGGCGGCAGCTCCTACAATGAGCAGTTCTTC	CASSYGGSSYNEQFF
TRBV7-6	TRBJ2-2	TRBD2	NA	TGTGCCAGCAGCTTAGAAGCGGGAGGAAGGGCGCACACCGGGGAGCTGTTTTTT	CASSLEAGGRAHTGELFF
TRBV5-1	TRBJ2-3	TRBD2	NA	TGCGCCAGCAGCCGGGGGGGCGATGCAGATACGCAGTATTTT	CASSRGGDADTQYF
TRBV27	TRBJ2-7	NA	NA	TGTGCCAGCAGTTTATCAGGCAGGGCCCACGAGCAGTACTTC	CASSLSGRAHEQYF
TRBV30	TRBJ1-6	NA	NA	TGTGCCTGGGGGGGGTGGACTAATTCACCCCTCCACTTT	CAWGGWTNSPLHF
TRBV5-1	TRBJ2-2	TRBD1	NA	TGCGCCAGCAGACCAGGGACAGGGGGAACCGGGGAGCTGTTTTTT	CASRPGTGGTGELFF
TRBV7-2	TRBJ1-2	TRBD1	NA	TGTGCCAGCAGCTTAGGGCAGGGGGCGTATGGCTACACCTTC	CASSLGQGAYGYTF
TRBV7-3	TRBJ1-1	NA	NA	TGTGCCAGCAGTATCACGCAGGGAACTGAAGCTTTCTTT	CASSITQGTEAFF
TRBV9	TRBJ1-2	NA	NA	TGTGCCAGCAGCGTCCCGGGGGGCTACACCTTC	CASSVPGGYTF
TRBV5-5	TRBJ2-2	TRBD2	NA	TGTGCCAGCAGCAGGGCGGGAGGGGTCACCGGGGAGCTGTTTTTT	CASSRAGGVTGELFF
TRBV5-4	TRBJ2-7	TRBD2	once	TGTGCCAGCAGCTTGGAGGCAGGGAGGGCCTACGAGCAGTACTTC	CASSLEAGRAYEQYF
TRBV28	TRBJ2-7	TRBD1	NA	TGTGCCAGCAGATCTCCCGGGACAGCGATATACGAGCAGTACTTC	CASRSPGTAIYEQYF
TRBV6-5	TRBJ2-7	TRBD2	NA	TGTGCCAGCAGATCTAGCGGGGGAACCTACGAGCAGTACTTC	CASRSSGGTYEQYF
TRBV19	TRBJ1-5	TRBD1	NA	TGTGCCAGTAGTACGAGACAGGGAGGAAGCAATCAGCCCCAGCATTTT	CASSTRQGGSNQPQHF
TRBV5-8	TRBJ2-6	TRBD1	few	TGTGCCAGCAGCTTGGTAGGGGGCGCATTGGCTGGGGCCAACGGCCTGACTTTC	CASSLVGGALAGANGLTF
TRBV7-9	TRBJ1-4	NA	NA	TGTGCCAGCAGCCATCCACAGGGTTCGGATGAAAAACTGTTTTTT	CASSHPQGSDEKLFF
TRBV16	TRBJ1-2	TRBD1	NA	TGTGCCAGCAGCCTTGGACAGGCCTATGGCTACACCTTC	CASSLGQAYGYTF
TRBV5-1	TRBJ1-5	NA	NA	TGCGCCAGCAGCTTGGATCAGGGCAATCAGCCCCAGCATTTT	CASSLDQGNQPQHF
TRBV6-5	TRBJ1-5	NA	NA	TGTGCCAGCCGAAAGGGGGTAGGCGATCAGCCCCAGCATTTT	CASRKGVGDQPQHF
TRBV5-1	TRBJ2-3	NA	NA	TGCGCCAGCAGCGACGGGACTAGCACAGATACGCAGTATTTT	CASSDGTSTDTQYF
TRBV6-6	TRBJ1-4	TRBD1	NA	TGTGCCACCCTTGGAGGGGACAGCAATGAAAAACTGTTTTTT	CATLGGDSNEKLFF
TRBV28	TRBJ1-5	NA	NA	TGTGCCAGCAGGCCCCCAGGGCCCAATCAGCCCCAGCATTTT	CASRPPGPNQPQHF
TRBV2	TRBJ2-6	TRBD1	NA	TGTGCCAGCAGGACCGGGACAGAAAACGTCCTGACTTTC	CASRTGTENVLTF
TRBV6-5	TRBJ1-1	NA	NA	TGTGCCAGCAGTTCAGGGGCTTTGAACACTGAAGCTTTCTTT	CASSSGALNTEAFF
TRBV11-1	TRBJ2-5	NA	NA	TGTGCCAGCAGCTTTTCCAGGGGCCAAGAGACCCAGTACTTC	CASSFSRGQETQYF
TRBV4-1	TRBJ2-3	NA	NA	TGCGCCAGCAGCCAAGAAGCAGGGTTTACAGATACGCAGTATTTT	CASSQEAGFTDTQYF
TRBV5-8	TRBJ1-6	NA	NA	TGTGCCAGCAGCTTTGGGGGCGCTAATTCACCCCTCCACTTT	CASSFGGANSPLHF
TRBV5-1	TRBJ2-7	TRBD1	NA	TGCGCCAGCAGCTTTACGACAGGGGCCTACGAGCAGTACTTC	CASSFTTGAYEQYF
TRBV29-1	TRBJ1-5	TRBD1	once	TGCAGCGCCGGACAGGGTGGGCAGCCCCAGCATTTT	CSAGQGGQPQHF
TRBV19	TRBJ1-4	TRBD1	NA	TGTGCCAGTAGTAAGGCCCCCTACAGGGGAGGAAATGAAAAACTGTTTTTT	CASSKAPYRGGNEKLFF
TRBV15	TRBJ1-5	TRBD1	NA	TGTGCCACCAGCAGAGATAGGACAGGCAGACAGCCCCAGCATTTT	CATSRDRTGRQPQHF
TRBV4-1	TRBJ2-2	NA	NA	TGCGCCAGCAGCCAAGGGATAGGGGGCACCGGGGAGCTGTTTTTT	CASSQGIGGTGELFF
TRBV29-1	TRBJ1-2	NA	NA	TGCAGCGTCCGCGGGCCAGGGGATGGCTACACCTTC	CSVRGPGDGYTF
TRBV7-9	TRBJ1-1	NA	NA	TGTGCCAGCAGCTTCCCAAACACTGAAGCTTTCTTT	CASSFPNTEAFF